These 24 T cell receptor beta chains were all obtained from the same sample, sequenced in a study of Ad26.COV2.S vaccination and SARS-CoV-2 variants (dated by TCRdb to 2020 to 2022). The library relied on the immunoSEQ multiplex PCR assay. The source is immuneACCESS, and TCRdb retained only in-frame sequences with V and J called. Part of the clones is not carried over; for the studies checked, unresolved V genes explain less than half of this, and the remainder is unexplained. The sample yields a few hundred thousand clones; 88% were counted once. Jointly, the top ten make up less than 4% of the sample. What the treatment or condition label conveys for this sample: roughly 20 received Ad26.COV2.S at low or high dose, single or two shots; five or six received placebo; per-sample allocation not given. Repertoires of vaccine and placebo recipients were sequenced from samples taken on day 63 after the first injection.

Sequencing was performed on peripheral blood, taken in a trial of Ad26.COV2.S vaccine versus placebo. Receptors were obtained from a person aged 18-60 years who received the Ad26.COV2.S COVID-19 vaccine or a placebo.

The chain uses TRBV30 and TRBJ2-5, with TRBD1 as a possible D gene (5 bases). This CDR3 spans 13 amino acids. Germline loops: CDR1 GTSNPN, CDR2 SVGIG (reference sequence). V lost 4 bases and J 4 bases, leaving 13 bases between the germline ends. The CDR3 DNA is TGTGCCTGGAACCAAGGGGTTCTAGAGACCCAGTACTTC. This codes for CAWNQGVLETQYF.

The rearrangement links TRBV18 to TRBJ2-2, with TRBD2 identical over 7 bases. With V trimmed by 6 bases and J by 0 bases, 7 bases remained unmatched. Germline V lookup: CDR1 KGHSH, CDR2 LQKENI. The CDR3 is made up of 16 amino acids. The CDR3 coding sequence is TGTGCCAGCTCTCCCCGGGGGGTCGCGAACACCGGGGAGCTGTTTTTT. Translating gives CASSPRGVANTGELFF. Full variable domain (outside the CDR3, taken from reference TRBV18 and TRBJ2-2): NAGVMQNPRHLVRRRGQEARLRCSPMKGHSHVYWYRQLPEEGLKFMVYLQKENIIDESGMPKERFSAEFPKEGPSILRIQQVVRGDSAAYFCASSPRGVANTGELFFGEGSRLTVL.

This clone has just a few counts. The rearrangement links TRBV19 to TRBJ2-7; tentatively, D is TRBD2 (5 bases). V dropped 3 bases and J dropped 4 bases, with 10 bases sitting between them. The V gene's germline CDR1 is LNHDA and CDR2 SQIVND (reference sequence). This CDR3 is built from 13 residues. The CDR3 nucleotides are TGTGCCAGTAGTATCCGGTGGGAGTACGAGCAGTACTTC. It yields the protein CASSIRWEYEQYF.

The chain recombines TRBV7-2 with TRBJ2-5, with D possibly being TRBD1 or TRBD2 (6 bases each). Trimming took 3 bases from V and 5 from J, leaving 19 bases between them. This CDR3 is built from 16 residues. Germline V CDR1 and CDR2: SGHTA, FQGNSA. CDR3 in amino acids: CASSLEQTRGRETQYF. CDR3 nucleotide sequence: TGTGCCAGCAGCTTGGAACAAACCCGGGGGCGGGAGACCCAGTACTTC.

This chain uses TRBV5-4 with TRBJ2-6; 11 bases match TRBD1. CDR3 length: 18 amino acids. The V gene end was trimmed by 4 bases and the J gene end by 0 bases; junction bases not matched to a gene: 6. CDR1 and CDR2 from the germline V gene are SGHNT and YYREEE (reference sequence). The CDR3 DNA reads TGTGCCAGCAGCCGCGGAGGGACAGGGGGCTCTGGGGCCAACGTCCTGACTTTC. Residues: CASSRGGTGGSGANVLTF. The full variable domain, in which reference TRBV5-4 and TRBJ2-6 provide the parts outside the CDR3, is ETGVTQSPTHLIKTRGQQVTLRCSSQSGHNTVSWYQQALGQGPQFIFQYYREEENGRGNFPPRFSGLQFPNYSSELNVNALELDDSALYLCASSRGGTGGSGANVLTFGAGSRLTVL.

The CDR3 loop reads CASSFSGYEKLFF. The CDR3 nucleotides are TGTGCCAGCAGTTTTTCAGGGTATGAAAAACTGTTTTTT. The chain carries TRBV27 and TRBJ1-4; possible D gene TRBD1, 5 bases. The germline V gene has CDR1 MNHEY and CDR2 SMNVEV (reference sequence). The CDR3 consists of 13 residues. Trimming took off 3 bases at V and 6 bases at J, with 8 bases between the two ends.

The CDR3 sequence is CASSARGGAGETQYF. CDR3 sequence (DNA): TGTGCCAGCAGCGCCCGCGGGGGGGCCGGGGAGACCCAGTACTTC. The chain combines TRBV9 with TRBJ2-5; 9 bases match TRBD2. V shed 3 bases, J shed 5 bases, and the junction held 8 bases outside the gene matches. The CDR3 spans 15 residues. The germline gives CDR1 SGDLS, CDR2 YYNGEE. The entire variable domain, with the rest obtained from reference TRBV9 and TRBJ2-5, is as follows: DSGVTQTPKHLITATGQRVTLRCSPRSGDLSVYWYQQSLDQGLQFLIQYYNGEERAKGNILERFSAQQFPDLHSELNLSSLELGDSALYFCASSARGGAGETQYFGPGTRLLVL.

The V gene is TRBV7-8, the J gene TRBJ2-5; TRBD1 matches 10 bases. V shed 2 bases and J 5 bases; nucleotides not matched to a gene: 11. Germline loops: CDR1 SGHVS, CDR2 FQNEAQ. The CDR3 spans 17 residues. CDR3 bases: TGTGCCAGCAGCTTAATGGCCAAGACAGGGGGCAGGGAGACCCAGTACTTC. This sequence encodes CASSLMAKTGGRETQYF. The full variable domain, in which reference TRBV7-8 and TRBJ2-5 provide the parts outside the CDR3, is GAGVSQSPRYKVAKRGQDVALRCDPISGHVSLFWYQQALGQGPEFLTYFQNEAQLDKSGLPSDRFFAERPEGSVSTLKIQRTQQEDSAVYLCASSLMAKTGGRETQYFGPGTRLLVL.

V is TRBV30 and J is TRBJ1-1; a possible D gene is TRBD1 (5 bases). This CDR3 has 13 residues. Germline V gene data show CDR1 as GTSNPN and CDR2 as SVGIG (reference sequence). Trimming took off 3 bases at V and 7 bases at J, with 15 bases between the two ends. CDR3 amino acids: CAWRRGFDIEAFF. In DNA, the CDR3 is TGTGCCTGGAGACGGGGGTTTGACATTGAAGCTTTCTTT.

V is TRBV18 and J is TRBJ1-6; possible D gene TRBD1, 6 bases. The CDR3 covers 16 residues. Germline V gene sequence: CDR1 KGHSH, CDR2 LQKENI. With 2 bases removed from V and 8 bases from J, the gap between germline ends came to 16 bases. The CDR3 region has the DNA TGTGCCAGCTCACCAGGTGGGGGGCCGGCAGATTCACCCCTCCACTTT. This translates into CASSPGGGPADSPLHF.

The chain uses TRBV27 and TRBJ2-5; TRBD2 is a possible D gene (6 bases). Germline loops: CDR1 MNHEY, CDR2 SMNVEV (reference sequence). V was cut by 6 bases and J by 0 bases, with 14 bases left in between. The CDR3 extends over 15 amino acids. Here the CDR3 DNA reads TGTGCCAGCAGGCGGGACTCCCGATACCAAGAGACCCAGTACTTC. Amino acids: CASRRDSRYQETQYF.

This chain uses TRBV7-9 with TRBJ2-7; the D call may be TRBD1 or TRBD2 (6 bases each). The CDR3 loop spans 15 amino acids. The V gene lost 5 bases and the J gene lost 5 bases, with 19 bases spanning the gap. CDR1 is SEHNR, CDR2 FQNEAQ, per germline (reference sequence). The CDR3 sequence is CASSKPQGLGDEQYF. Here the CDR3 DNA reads TGTGCCAGCAGCAAACCACAGGGACTCGGCGACGAGCAGTACTTC.

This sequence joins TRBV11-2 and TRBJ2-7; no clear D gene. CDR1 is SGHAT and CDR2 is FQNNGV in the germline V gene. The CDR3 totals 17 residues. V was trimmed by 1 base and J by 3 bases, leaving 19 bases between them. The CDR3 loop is CASSLVYSGQISYEQYF. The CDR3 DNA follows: TGTGCCAGCAGCTTAGTGTATTCTGGGCAGATAAGCTACGAGCAGTACTTC. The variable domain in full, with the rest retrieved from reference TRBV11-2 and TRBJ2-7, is EAGVAQSPRYKIIEKRQSVAFWCNPISGHATLYWYQQILGQGPKLLIQFQNNGVVDDSQLPKDRFSAERLKGVDSTLKIQPAKLEDSAVYLCASSLVYSGQISYEQYFGPGTRLTVT.

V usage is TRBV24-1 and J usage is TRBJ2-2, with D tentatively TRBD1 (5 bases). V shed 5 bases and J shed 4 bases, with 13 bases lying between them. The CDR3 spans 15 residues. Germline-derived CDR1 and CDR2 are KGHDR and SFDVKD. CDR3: CATSAAGMVTGELFF. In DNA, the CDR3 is TGTGCCACCAGTGCGGCAGGGATGGTCACCGGGGAGCTGTTTTTT.

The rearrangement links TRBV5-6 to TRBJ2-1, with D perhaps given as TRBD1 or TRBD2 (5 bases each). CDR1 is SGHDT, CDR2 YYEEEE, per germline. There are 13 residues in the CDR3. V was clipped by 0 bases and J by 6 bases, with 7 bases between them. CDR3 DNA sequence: TGTGCCAGCAGCTTGGGAGGGGCCAATGAGCAGTTCTTC. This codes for CASSLGGANEQFF.

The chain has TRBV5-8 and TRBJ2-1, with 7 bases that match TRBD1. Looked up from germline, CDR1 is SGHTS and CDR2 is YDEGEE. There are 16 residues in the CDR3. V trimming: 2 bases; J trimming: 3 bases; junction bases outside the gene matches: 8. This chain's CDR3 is CASSFGLTGNYNEQFF. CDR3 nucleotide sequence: TGTGCCAGCAGCTTCGGTTTGACAGGGAACTACAATGAGCAGTTCTTC.

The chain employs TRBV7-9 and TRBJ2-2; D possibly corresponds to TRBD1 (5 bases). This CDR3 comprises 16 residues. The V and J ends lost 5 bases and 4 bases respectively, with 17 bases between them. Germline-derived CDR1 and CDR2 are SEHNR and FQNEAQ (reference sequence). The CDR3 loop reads CASSHPRQRPTGELFF. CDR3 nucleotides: TGTGCCAGCAGCCATCCAAGACAGAGACCCACCGGGGAGCTGTTTTTT.

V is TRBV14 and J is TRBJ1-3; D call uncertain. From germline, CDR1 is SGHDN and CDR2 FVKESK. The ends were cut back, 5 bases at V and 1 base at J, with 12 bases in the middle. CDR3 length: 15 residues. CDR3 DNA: TGTGCCAGCAGCATGCGGACGGCATCTGGAAACACCATATATTTT. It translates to CASSMRTASGNTIYF.

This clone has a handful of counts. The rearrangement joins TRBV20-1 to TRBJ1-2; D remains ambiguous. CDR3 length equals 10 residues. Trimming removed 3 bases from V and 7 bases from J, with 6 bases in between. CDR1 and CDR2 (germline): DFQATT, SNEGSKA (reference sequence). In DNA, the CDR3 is TGCAGTGCTAGGGTTGGTGGCTACACCTTC. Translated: CSARVGGYTF.

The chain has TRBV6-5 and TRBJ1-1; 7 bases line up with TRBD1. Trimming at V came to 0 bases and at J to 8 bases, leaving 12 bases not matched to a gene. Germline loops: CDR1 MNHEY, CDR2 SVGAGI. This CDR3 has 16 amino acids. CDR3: CASSYSGDGRGQEAFF. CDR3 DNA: TGTGCCAGCAGTTACTCAGGCGACGGGAGGGGACAGGAAGCTTTCTTT.

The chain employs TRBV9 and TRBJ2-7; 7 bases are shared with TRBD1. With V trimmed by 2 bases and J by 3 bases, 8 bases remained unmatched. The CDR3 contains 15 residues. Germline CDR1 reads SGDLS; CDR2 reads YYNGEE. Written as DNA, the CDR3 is TGTGCCAGCAGCGTTCGACAGGGCCCTCACTACGAGCAGTACTTC. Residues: CASSVRQGPHYEQYF. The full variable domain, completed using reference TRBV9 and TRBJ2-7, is DSGVTQTPKHLITATGQRVTLRCSPRSGDLSVYWYQQSLDQGLQFLIQYYNGEERAKGNILERFSAQQFPDLHSELNLSSLELGDSALYFCASSVRQGPHYEQYFGPGTRLTVT.

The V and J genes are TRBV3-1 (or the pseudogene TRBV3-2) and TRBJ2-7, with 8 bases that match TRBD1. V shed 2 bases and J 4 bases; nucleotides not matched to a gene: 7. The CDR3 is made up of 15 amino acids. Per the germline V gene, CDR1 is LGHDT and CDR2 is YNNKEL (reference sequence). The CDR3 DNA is TGTGCCAGCAGCCAAAGGCGGACAGGGACTTACGAGCAGTACTTC. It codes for CASSQRRTGTYEQYF.

The CDR3 DNA follows: TGTGCCAGCTCACCATTCGATGGCTCGAGCGGAGAGCAGTTCTTC. Translating gives CASSPFDGSSGEQFF. The chain links TRBV18 to TRBJ2-1, with D perhaps matching TRBD2 (5 bases). This CDR3 contains 15 residues. CDR1 is KGHSH and CDR2 is LQKENI in the germline V gene. With 2 bases removed from V and 10 bases from J, the gap between germline ends came to 18 bases.

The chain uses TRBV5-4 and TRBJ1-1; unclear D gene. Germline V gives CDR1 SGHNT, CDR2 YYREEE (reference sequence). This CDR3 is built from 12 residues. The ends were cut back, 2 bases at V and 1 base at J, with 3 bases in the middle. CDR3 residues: CASSFGNTEAFF. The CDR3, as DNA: TGTGCCAGCAGCTTCGGGAACACTGAAGCTTTCTTT. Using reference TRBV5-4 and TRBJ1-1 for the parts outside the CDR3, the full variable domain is ETGVTQSPTHLIKTRGQQVTLRCSSQSGHNTVSWYQQALGQGPQFIFQYYREEENGRGNFPPRFSGLQFPNYSSELNVNALELDDSALYLCASSFGNTEAFFGQGTRLTVV.